The 6 T cell receptor beta chains below come from one sample, sequenced in a study of blood T cell repertoires in COVID-19. Some clones are missing from TCRdb's copy, which holds only in-frame ones; the method was immunoSEQ multiplex PCR. The sample includes 200,000 to 250,000 clones, 70% to 90% of them seen just once. The sequencing input was PBMCs or T cells enriched from blood (not recorded which). The receptors shown here come from a man in his forties or fifties who had recovered from COVID-19.

This clone has only a few counts. The chain recombines TRBV5-1 with TRBJ1-5; D is uncertain. This CDR3 is 14 amino acids long. V shed 0 bases and J shed 1 base, with 5 bases lying between them. Germline lookup yields CDR1 SGHRS and CDR2 YFSETQ. This chain's CDR3 is CASSLGESNQPQHF. The CDR3 DNA reads as TGCGCCAGCAGCTTGGGGGAGAGCAATCAGCCCCAGCATTTT. Full variable domain (outside the CDR3, taken from reference TRBV5-1 and TRBJ1-5): KAGVTQTPRYLIKTRGQQVTLSCSPISGHRSVSWYQQTPGQGLQFLFEYFSETQRNKGNFPGRFSGRQFSNSRSEMNVSTLELGDSALYLCASSLGESNQPQHFGDGTRLSIL.

For the CDR3, the DNA is TGTGCCAGCAGCTCTCCGAGGGGGGGATACGAGCAGTACTTC. Its translation is CASSSPRGGYEQYF. This chain connects TRBV5-4 to TRBJ2-7; possibly TRBD2 for D (7 bases). CDR1 SGHNT and CDR2 YYREEE come from the germline V gene (reference sequence). The CDR3 consists of 14 residues. Trimming took off 3 bases at V and 4 bases at J, with 14 bases between the two ends.

The rearrangement uses TRBV5-5 and TRBJ1-2; TRBD1 aligns across 9 bases. The CDR3 sequence is 14 residues long. The germline gives CDR1 SGHKS, CDR2 YYEKEE (reference sequence). The J segment lost 4 bases and the V segment lost 4 bases, leaving 5 bases of the junction unmatched. The CDR3 sequence: CASSHRGLGYGYTF. DNA for the CDR3: TGTGCCAGCAGCCACAGGGGGCTCGGCTATGGCTACACCTTC. The variable domain in full, completed from reference TRBV5-5 and TRBJ1-2, reads DAGVTQSPTHLIKTRGQQVTLRCSPISGHKSVSWYQQVLGQGPQFIFQYYEKEERGRGNFPDRFSARQFPNYSSELNVNALLLGDSALYLCASSHRGLGYGYTFGSGTRLTVV.

The chain combines TRBV12-3 or TRBV12-4 with TRBJ2-2; D may be TRBD2 (5 bases). With 6 bases removed from V and 5 bases from J, the gap between germline ends came to 10 bases. This CDR3 has 13 residues. The CDR3 here is CASSQRATGELFF. The CDR3 region has the DNA TGTGCCAGCAGCCAGAGGGCAACCGGGGAGCTGTTTTTT.

V usage is TRBV12-5 and J usage is TRBJ2-5, with TRBD2 as a possible D gene (6 bases). The CDR3 is made up of 11 amino acids. Trimming removed 7 bases at V and 5 bases at J, with 8 bases between. CDR1 and CDR2 (germline): LGHNT, FRNRAP. The CDR3 DNA reads as TGTGCTAGTGCCGCGGGGGAGACCCAGTACTTC. Its protein product is CASAAGETQYF.

This clone was seen a single time. V is TRBV4-2 and J is TRBJ1-1, with D possibly being TRBD1 (5 bases). V lost 4 bases and J 4 bases, leaving 16 bases between the germline ends. Per the germline V gene, CDR1 is LGHNA and CDR2 is YNFKEQ. CDR3 length: 15 residues. The CDR3 reads CASSPFDGGGTEAFF. DNA for the CDR3: TGTGCCAGCAGCCCCTTTGACGGGGGGGGCACTGAAGCTTTCTTT.